This TCR beta chain was documented in a study of cytomegalovirus exposure and HLA in healthy donors (dated by TCRdb to 2016 to 2017). Background for the entire study: In an earlier analysis of roughly 590 of the donors, roughly 300 Gb of sequence data and roughly 100 million unique TCR beta sequences from 180 million or so T cells were reported. The study profiled the T cell repertoires of 500 to 800 subjects by immunosequencing and related them to cytomegalovirus serostatus. Genome-wide SNP genotypes for about 55% of the roughly 670 donors were used in a later genetic analysis, which treated that subset as a discovery cohort. Both class I and class II loci were covered by HLA typing, at four-digit resolution. All discovery cohort repertoires had been generated using a single sequencing platform. Rather than drawing on any new phenotypic data, the later analysis identified candidate immune exposures from TCR beta sequences and the way those sequences occurred across donors. The study aimed to test whether cataloging public T cell receptors could reveal signatures of past pathogen exposure. An earlier analysis of some 600 of the donors applied high-throughput TCR beta sequencing to assess whether each TCR beta V gene segment acted as functional or pseudogenic. To predict cytomegalovirus infection status, the study brought together high-throughput TCR immunosequencing, statistical association of individual TCRs with disease status, and machine learning. Because of strong linkage in the cohort, five DR-DQ haplotypes were treated as single units for association and clustering. In a later analysis, previously published TCR beta repertoires from 550 to 750 donors were re-analyzed and high-resolution HLA genotyping was added so that TCR occurrence patterns could be studied. Among the 398 genotyped donors, around 81% belonged to the genetic ancestry cluster associated with self-reported Caucasian donors. An early release that covered about 600 HLA-typed donors contained around 330 gigabases of sequencing data and 70 million to 100 million unique TCR sequences. Across about 380 genotyped donors of the cohort, an average of roughly 250,000 unique TCR beta nucleotide sequences per donor were sequenced, and roughly 18% of those sequences were non-productive. Typing coverage varied by locus: roughly 620-640 donors for A, B, C, DRB1 and DQB1; approximately 500 for DQA1; about 600 for DPA1; 450 to 480 for DPB1. Donor age, sex, ethnicity and CMV serostatus were compiled together with the repertoire data. A separate validation cohort of roughly 120 different subjects was used in addition to the 666-subject first cohort.

The receptor library was made with the immunoSEQ multiplex PCR assay. The multiplex PCR relied on a mix of 60 forward primers for TCR Vbeta segments and 13 reverse primers for TCR Jbeta segments. The CDR3 region of rearranged TCR beta genes was amplified from genomic DNA with a multiplex PCR assay. The Illumina HiSeq System was used to sequence the amplified TCR beta libraries as 87-base-pair reads. The study's own analysis went as follows. In a later analysis, roughly 80 million unique TCR beta chains were counted across the roughly 610 repertoires, and about 10 million of these chains were shared by at least two donors. A nearest-neighbor algorithm error-corrected the raw reads and collapsed the reads into unique sequences, merging closely related sequences to remove PCR and sequencing errors. CDR3 sequences were aligned to IMGT reference sequences to assign V, D and J gene segments. Each retained sequence needed at least a six-nucleotide match to both a V gene segment and a J gene segment. A rearrangement counted as productive if the CDR3 had no stop codons and remained in frame with V and J, and every other rearrangement counted as non-productive. Following IMGT convention, CDR3 was defined as the stretch from the second conserved V-encoded cysteine up to the conserved J-encoded phenylalanine. Sequences without an unambiguous match to a single V gene segment were excluded from the earlier analysis of 500 to 700 of the donors. An earlier analysis of several hundred of the donors called V segments functional above 56.7% productive rearrangements and segregating when the between-donor standard deviation exceeded 5%. To diagnose cytomegalovirus status from the catalog of TCR beta chain sequences, a statistical classification framework was built. In a later analysis, TCR nucleotide sequences were compared against IMGT/GENE-DB human TR gene sequences so that V and J genes could be assigned. A later analysis assigned CDR3 sequences and most-parsimonious VDJ recombination scenarios with the TCRdist pipeline. A later analysis defined each TCR beta chain by its CDR3 amino acid sequence plus V-gene family, and excluded reads lacking a unique V-gene family. A later analysis removed 592 highly shared, low-generation-probability nucleotide sequences to deal with suspected cross-contamination and a sequencing artifact. A later analysis calculated a clonal expansion index for each public chain from normalized within-repertoire ranks of inferred template counts. In a later analysis, generation probabilities were computed with a VDJ recombination model fitted to out-of-frame rearrangements, and the resulting probabilities were checked against IGoR. In a later analysis, TCR-TCR, TCR-HLA and TCR-CMV co-occurrence was scored with hypergeometric tests, and a repertoire-size bias correction was applied to TCR pairs. A later analysis estimated false discovery rates by permuting HLA or CMV assignments 20 times. In a later analysis, co-occurring TCRs were grouped using DBSCAN, and TCRdist sequence similarity was added for clustering within HLA-allele-positive subsets. For co-occurrence clustering, repertoires with fewer than 30,000 or more than 120,000 public chains were excluded, along with roughly five repertoires with anomalous nucleotide sharing. TCRdb holds this immuneACCESS table with in-frame rearrangements only. Some clones are missing; in checked studies, unresolved V genes explain under half, and the rest has no known cause. V and J calls plus clone size are reproduced from that table; the DNA served to infer D and trimming. The sample records some 190,000 clones, 77% of which are singletons. The ten most abundant clones make up about 1.5% of the sample.

This clone was recorded a few times. No cognate antigen has been identified for it. Base qualities are not at hand, and no much larger clone is one base apart. The research as a whole found: Most TCR sequences were seen in very few donors, while some public TCRs were found in many individuals. Strong co-occurrence of HLA alleles, especially DR and DQ, made assigning TCR associations to individual alleles difficult. According to a later analysis, parvovirus B19, influenza, CMV and Epstein-Barr virus appeared linked to several top co-occurrence clusters. A later genetic analysis associated a missense DCLRE1C variant with V-gene and J-gene trimming of TCR beta chains, and an independent cohort replicated the association. The authors suggested that the approach could potentially be extended to other disease states and immunological phenotypes. Because the 87-base-pair reads could not distinguish some IMGT-functional V segments, including TRBV6-2 and TRBV6-3, those segments were excluded. The earlier analysis of 587 of the donors excluded over 15 rarely observed V segments, including chromosome 9 orphons, because counts were too low. Linkage disequilibrium might explain the correlated functional status among segregating V segments, but an unknown experimental factor could not be ruled out. A later genetic analysis reported fewer N-insertions in productive TCRs among donors in an Asian-associated ancestry cluster than the roughly 700-donor mean. According to a later analysis, most CMV-associated TCR beta chains appeared to be HLA-restricted, and the HLA associations seemed to be driven largely by CMV exposure. A later analysis found that TCR association rates varied across HLA loci, with DRB1 alleles showing the most associated TCRs and HLA-C alleles the fewest. The presence/absence analyses assumed that sequencing depth was roughly uniform across donors, and that assumption may not be true. The classifier was reported to diagnose cytomegalovirus status with high specificity and sensitivity in both the original cohort and the validation cohort. Because HLA typing was missing for some donors at each locus, association tests included only the typed subset. A further reported finding was that TCR beta sequences accurately predicted the HLA-A and HLA-B alleles for most subjects in the first cohort. In a later analysis, HLA-associated TCR beta chains were found to be more clonally expanded and to have lower generation probabilities than equally common non-associated chains. In vitro tests confirmed that a few of the cytomegalovirus-associated TCR beta chains recognize cytomegalovirus antigens. This cohort had only TCR beta chains sequenced, and the lack of alpha or paired-chain data limited which features could be detected. Immune exposure information for the cohort was limited to CMV serostatus. In the study, 150 to 200 TCR beta chains were listed as associated with cytomegalovirus. A cluster of highly shared sequence variants was judged likely to be a technical artifact of the sequencing pipeline. Broadly in line with IMGT annotations, most TCR beta V segments showed up in productive rearrangements about 90% or about 30% of the time in an earlier analysis of 587 of the donors. A later analysis associated 15,000 or so TCR beta sequences with specific HLA alleles at a false discovery rate of 0.05.

From the cysteine through the phenylalanine, the CDR3 covers 13 amino acids. Of the read, only the CDR3 DNA is kept; its 39 bases are in frame from base 1. Trimming costs V 3 bases and J 4 bases, and their ends lie 9 bases apart. Reading the germline V gene gives CDR1 KGHSH and CDR2 LQKENI. The cohort comprised fewer than 700 healthy bone marrow donors. Cohort members were all nominally healthy when sampled, although unrecorded immune exposures were likely present. The donor was CMV seronegative and was included in the group of a few hundred seronegative cohort members. A peripheral blood sample was collected from each donor, and TCR beta sequencing was performed on peripheral blood mononuclear cells. The Qiagen DNeasy Blood Extraction Kit was used to extract genomic DNA from the blood cell samples.

The receptor's source is a man aged 18 to 29 in good health and CMV-seronegative. Sequencing input: PBMCs. The chain joins TRBV18 to TRBJ2-5; TRBD2 is a possible D gene, resting on 7 matching bases. The sequence in DNA is TGTGCCAGCTCACCGGGAGGGGGAGAGACCCAGTACTTC. It is translated as CASSPGGGETQYF.